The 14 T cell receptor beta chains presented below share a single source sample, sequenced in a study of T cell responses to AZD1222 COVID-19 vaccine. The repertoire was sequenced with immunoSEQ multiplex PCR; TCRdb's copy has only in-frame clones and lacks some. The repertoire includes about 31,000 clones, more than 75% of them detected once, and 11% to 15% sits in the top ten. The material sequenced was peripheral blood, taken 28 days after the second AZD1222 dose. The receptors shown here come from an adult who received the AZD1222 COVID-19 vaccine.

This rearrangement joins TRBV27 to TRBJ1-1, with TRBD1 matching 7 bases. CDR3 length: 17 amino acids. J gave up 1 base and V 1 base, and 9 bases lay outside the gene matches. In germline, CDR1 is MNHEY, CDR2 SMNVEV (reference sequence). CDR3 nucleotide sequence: TGTGCCAGCAGTTTATACGGGGCGGGACAGCCGAACACTGAAGCTTTCTTT. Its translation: CASSLYGAGQPNTEAFF.

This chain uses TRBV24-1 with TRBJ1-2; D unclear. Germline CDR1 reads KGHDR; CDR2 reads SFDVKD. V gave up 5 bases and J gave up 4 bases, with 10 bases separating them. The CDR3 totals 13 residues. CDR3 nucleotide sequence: TGTGCCACCAGTGGAGCAGAGGGCTATGGCTACACCTTC. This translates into CATSGAEGYGYTF.

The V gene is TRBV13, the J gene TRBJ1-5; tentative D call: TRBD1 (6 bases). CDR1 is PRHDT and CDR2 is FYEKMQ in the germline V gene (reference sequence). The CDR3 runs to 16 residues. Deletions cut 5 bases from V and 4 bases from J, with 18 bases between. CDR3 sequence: CASSRRGQISNQPQHF. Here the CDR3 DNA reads TGTGCCAGCAGCCGCAGAGGACAGATTTCTAATCAGCCCCAGCATTTT.

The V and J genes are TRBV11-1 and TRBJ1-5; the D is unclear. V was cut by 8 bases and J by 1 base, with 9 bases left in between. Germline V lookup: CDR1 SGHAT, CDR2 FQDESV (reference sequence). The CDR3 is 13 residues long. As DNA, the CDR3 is TGTGCCAGCCCGGTATCGAGCAATCAGCCCCAGCATTTT. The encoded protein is CASPVSSNQPQHF.

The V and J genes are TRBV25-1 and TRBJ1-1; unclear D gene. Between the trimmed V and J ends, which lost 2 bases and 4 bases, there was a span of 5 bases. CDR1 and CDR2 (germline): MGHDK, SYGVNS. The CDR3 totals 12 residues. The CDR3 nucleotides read TGTGCCAGCAGTGAAGAGTTCACTGAAGCTTTCTTT. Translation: CASSEEFTEAFF.

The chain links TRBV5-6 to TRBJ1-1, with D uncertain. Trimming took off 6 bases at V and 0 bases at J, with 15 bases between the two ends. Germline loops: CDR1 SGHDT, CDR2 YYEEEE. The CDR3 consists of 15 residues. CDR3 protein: CASTRLGSMNTEAFF. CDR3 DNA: TGTGCCAGCACCCGTCTAGGATCTATGAACACTGAAGCTTTCTTT.

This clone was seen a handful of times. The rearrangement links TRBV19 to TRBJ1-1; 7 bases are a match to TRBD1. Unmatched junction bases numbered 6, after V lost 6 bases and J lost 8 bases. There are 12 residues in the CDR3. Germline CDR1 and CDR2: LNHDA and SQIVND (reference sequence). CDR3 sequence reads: CASSPTGSEAFF. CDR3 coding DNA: TGTGCCAGTAGCCCGACAGGGTCCGAAGCTTTCTTT.

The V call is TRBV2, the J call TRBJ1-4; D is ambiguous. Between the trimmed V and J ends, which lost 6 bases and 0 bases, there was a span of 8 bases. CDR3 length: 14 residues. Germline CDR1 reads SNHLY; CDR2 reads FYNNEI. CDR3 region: CASREYSTNEKLFF. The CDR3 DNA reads TGTGCCAGCAGGGAATACTCAACTAATGAAAAACTGTTTTTT.

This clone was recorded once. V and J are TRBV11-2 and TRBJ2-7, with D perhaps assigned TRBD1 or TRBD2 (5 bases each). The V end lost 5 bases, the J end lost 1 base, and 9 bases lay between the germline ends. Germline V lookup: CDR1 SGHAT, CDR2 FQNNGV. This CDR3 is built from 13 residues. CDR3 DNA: TGTGCCAGCAGCATGGGGGATTCCTACGAGCAGTACTTC. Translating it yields CASSMGDSYEQYF.

The CDR3 nucleotides are TGTGCCAGCAGCTTTGGGGCGAACTATGGCTACACCTTC. The encoded protein is CASSFGANYGYTF. The gene calls are TRBV5-4 and TRBJ1-2, with D perhaps matching TRBD1 (5 bases). The CDR3 has 13 residues. Deletions cut 2 bases from V and 2 bases from J, with 7 bases between. The germline gives CDR1 SGHNT, CDR2 YYREEE (reference sequence).

CDR3: CASSEGPSAGAYNSPLHF. The CDR3 DNA reads as TGTGCCAGCAGCGAGGGGCCCTCGGCAGGAGCCTATAATTCACCCCTCCACTTT. The rearrangement joins TRBV9 to TRBJ1-6, with D maybe TRBD1 (5 bases). Germline V CDR1 and CDR2: SGDLS, YYNGEE. This CDR3 has 18 residues. V was trimmed by 3 bases and J by 2 bases, leaving 18 bases between them.

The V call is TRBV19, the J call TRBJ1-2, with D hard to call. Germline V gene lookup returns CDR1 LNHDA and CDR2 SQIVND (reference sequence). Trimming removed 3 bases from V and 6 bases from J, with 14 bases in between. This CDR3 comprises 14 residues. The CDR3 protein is CASSMSRGFDGYTF. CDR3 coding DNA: TGTGCCAGTAGTATGAGCCGGGGATTCGATGGCTACACCTTC. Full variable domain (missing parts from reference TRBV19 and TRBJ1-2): DGGITQSPKYLFRKEGQNVTLSCEQNLNHDAMYWYRQDPGQGLRLIYYSQIVNDFQKGDIAEGYSVSREKKESFPLTVTSAQKNPTAFYLCASSMSRGFDGYTFGSGTRLTVV.

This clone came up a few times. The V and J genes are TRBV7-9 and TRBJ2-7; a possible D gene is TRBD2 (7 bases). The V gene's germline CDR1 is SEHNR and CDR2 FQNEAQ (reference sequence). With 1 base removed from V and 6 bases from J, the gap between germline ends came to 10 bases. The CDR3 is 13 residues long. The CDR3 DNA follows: TGTGCCAGCAGCTTAGAGGGGGGGATCGAGCAGTACTTC. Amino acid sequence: CASSLEGGIEQYF.

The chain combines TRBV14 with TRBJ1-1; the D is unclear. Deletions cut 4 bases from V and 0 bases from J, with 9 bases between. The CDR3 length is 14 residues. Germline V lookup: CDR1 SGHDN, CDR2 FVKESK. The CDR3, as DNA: TGTGCCAGCAGCCTCTATGGGGTGAACACTGAAGCTTTCTTT. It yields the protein CASSLYGVNTEAFF.